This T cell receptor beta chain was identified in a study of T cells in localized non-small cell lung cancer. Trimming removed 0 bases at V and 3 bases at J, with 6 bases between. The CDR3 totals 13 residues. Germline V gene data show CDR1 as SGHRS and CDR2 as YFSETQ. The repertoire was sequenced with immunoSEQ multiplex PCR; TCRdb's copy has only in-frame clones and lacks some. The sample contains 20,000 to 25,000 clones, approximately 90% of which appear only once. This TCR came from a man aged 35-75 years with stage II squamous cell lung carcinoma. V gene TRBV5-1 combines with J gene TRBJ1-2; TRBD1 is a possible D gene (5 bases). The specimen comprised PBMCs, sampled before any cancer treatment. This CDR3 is CASSLAGDYGYTF. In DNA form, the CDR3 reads TGCGCCAGCAGCTTGGCGGGGGACTATGGCTACACCTTC.